This T cell receptor (beta chain) was sequenced during a study of T cell responses to AZD1222 COVID-19 vaccine (dated by TCRdb to about 2021). Study-wide context: A total of under 250 trial participants underwent TCR sequencing, of whom 200 to 220 had received two doses of AZD1222 and roughly 26 had received two doses of the MenACWY control vaccine. Trial participants were enrolled into age subgroups of 18-55, 56-69 and 70-plus years, which contained about 150, 28 and 57 TCR-sequenced participants, respectively.

The sample's time point, from its label and the paper: baseline before first vaccination. Vaccinee samples came from UK trials COV001 and COV002, including a single-blind randomized controlled phase 2/3 trial of AZD1222 (ChAdOx1 nCoV-19) in healthy adults. For TCRbeta chain sequencing, PBMC samples were collected from trial participants at day 0 and at day 28 after the second dose. The CDR3 regions of human TCRbeta chains were analyzed by immunosequencing. Turning to the authors' computational methods: TCRs in the repertoires were matched against a reference library of SARS-CoV-2-specific TCRs that had been generated with the MIRA antigen-specificity platform. Breadth was defined as the fraction of unique TCRs that were SARS-CoV-2-associated, and depth was defined as the fraction of total T cells that were SARS-CoV-2-associated. Using the MIRA data, each spike-specific TCR was assigned both to the spike region to which the TCR was reactive and to a CD4 or CD8 class. Log10-transformed breadth and depth values were compared by one-way ANOVA with Sidak's multiple comparisons tests. In TCRdb, the immuneACCESS table is reduced to in-frame sequences with V and J assigned. These tables do not hold every clone; where another copy was compared, an unresolved V gene accounts for under half, and the others remain unexplained. V and J calls plus clone size are reproduced from that table; the DNA served to infer D and trimming. The sample's table covers over 140,000 clones. The top ten constitute 2.2% of the sample.

As concerns this clone: What antigen it recognizes has not been identified.

The CDR3 runs 13 amino acids, cysteine and phenylalanine included. Just the 39-base CDR3 DNA is kept, in frame starting at base 1. V drops 9 bases and J drops 1 base, leaving 12 bases in between. CDR1 and CDR2 are drawn from the germline V gene (reference sequence): MNHNY, SVGAGI. Broader findings and caveats from the paper: In the small 56-69-year group, the increase in depth fell short of significance, most likely because of low power. Most participants were white British and females outnumbered males, and the authors suggested that clonal diversity may have been underestimated. A significant rise in spike-specific TCR breadth and depth was observed after two AZD1222 doses relative to day 0 and relative to MenACWY recipients. Reportedly, almost half of the unique spike-specific TCRs recognized epitopes lying outside the regions that are mutated in the B.1.351 and B.1.1.7 variants. No day 14 peak-response samples were available, so repertoires were characterized only after the peak T cell response. Conclusions about previously exposed vaccinees are limited because only six or seven AZD1222 recipients were SARS-CoV-2 seropositive at baseline. The whole spike protein was spanned by vaccine-associated CD4 TCRs, and dominant responses were seen in regions 160-218 and 743-854.

The chain is encoded by TRBV6-6 joined to TRBJ1-1; the D gene is possibly TRBD1, with 6 bases matching. The sequencing input was peripheral blood. The sequence was obtained from an adult in good health. The DNA sequence follows: TGTGCCAGTTCCGGGACACGGAACACTGAAGCTTTCTTT. It translates as CASSGTRNTEAFF.